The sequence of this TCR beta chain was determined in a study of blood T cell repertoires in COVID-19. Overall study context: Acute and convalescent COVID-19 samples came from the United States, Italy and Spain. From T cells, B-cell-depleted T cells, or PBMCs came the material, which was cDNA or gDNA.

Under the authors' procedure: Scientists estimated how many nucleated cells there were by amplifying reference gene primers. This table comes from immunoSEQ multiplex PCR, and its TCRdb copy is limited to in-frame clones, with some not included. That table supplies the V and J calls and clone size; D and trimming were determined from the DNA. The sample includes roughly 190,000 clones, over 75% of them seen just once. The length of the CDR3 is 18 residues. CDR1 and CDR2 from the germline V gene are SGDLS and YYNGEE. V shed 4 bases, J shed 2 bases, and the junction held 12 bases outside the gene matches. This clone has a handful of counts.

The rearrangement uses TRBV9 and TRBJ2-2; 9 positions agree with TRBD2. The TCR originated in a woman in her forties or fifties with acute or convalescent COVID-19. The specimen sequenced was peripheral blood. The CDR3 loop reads CASSPRALAGFNTGELFF. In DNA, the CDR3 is TGTGCCAGCAGCCCAAGAGCACTAGCGGGCTTCAACACCGGGGAGCTGTTTTTT.